The 27 T cell receptor beta chains in this list originate from one sample, sequenced in a study of T cell responses to AZD1222 COVID-19 vaccine. Profiled with immunoSEQ multiplex PCR; TCRdb holds only in-frame clones, not every one. The table has roughly 150,000 clones, more than 85% seen once. The sample in question was peripheral blood, obtained 28 days after the second AZD1222 dose. The receptors were sampled from an adult who received the AZD1222 COVID-19 vaccine.

The chain combines TRBV19 with TRBJ1-2; 9 bases line up with TRBD1. The CDR3 is 16 amino acids. J gave up 4 bases and V 6 bases, and 12 bases lay outside the gene matches. From germline, CDR1 is LNHDA and CDR2 SQIVND (reference sequence). The CDR3 coding sequence is TGTGCCAGTAGCGTTACCGGGACAGGGTACGTCTATGGCTACACCTTC. Protein sequence: CASSVTGTGYVYGYTF.

This chain connects TRBV28 to TRBJ2-3, with 9 positions matching TRBD1. The CDR3 spans 14 residues. Losses at the gene ends were 5 bases for V and 5 bases for J; bases not matched to a gene: 5. Germline assignment: CDR1 MDHEN and CDR2 SYDVKM. The CDR3 region is CASSKQGAIDTQYF. DNA for the CDR3: TGTGCCAGCAGTAAACAGGGGGCTATAGATACGCAGTATTTT.

The V call is TRBV5-1, the J call TRBJ2-3, with TRBD2 as a possible D gene (5 bases). The V end was cut by 1 base, the J end by 4 bases, with 13 bases between. The CDR3 runs to 15 residues. CDR1 and CDR2 from the germline V gene are SGHRS and YFSETQ. The CDR3 loop reads CASSLNVGVADTQYF. The CDR3 bases are TGCGCCAGCAGCTTGAACGTGGGAGTGGCAGATACGCAGTATTTT.

The chain employs TRBV20-1 and TRBJ1-5; D unresolved. The CDR3 consists of 11 residues. V gave up 6 bases and J gave up 5 bases, with 8 bases separating them. CDR1 is DFQATT and CDR2 is SNEGSKA in the germline V gene (reference sequence). CDR3 DNA sequence: TGCAGTGCAACAAGGGATCAGCCCCAGCATTTT. Protein: CSATRDQPQHF.

The chain links TRBV19 to TRBJ1-2, with 7 bases fitting TRBD1. V trimming: 1 base; J trimming: 5 bases; junction bases outside the gene matches: 10. CDR1 LNHDA and CDR2 SQIVND come from the germline V gene (reference sequence). This CDR3 is built from 16 residues. The CDR3 protein is CASSIAYRDRIYGYTF. The CDR3 nucleotides are TGTGCCAGTAGTATAGCTTACAGGGACAGAATATATGGCTACACCTTC.

This chain connects TRBV28 to TRBJ2-7; TRBD2 matches at 11 bases. CDR3 length: 15 residues. Germline CDR1 and CDR2: MDHEN and SYDVKM. J lost 3 bases, V lost 5 bases, and 6 bases had no gene match. CDR3 protein: CASSPSSGRIYEQYF. CDR3 coding DNA: TGTGCCAGCAGTCCGTCTAGCGGGAGGATCTACGAGCAGTACTTC.

V usage is TRBV19 and J usage is TRBJ2-7, with 9 bases identical to TRBD1. The CDR3 runs 15 residues. The J segment lost 4 bases and the V segment lost 6 bases, leaving 10 bases of the junction unmatched. Germline lookup yields CDR1 LNHDA and CDR2 SQIVND (reference sequence). The CDR3 nucleotides are TGTGCCAGTAGACCGGGACAGGGACCCGCTTACGAGCAGTACTTC. Protein: CASRPGQGPAYEQYF.

The V and J genes are TRBV2 and TRBJ2-1, with TRBD2 matching 7 bases. V lost 4 bases to trimming and J lost 13 bases; unmatched junction nucleotides: 7. The CDR3 contains 12 residues. Germline CDR1 is SNHLY and CDR2 is FYNNEI. In nucleotides, the CDR3 is TGTGCCAGCAGTGCCCCCAGCGGGATCCAGTTCTTC. Its protein is CASSAPSGIQFF.

The V call is TRBV19, the J call TRBJ1-1; D gene uncertain. There are 13 residues in the CDR3. CDR1 is LNHDA and CDR2 is SQIVND in the germline V gene (reference sequence). The germline V and J ends were trimmed by 2 bases and 6 bases, with 10 bases remaining between them. The CDR3 is CASSISPIAEAFF. CDR3 in DNA: TGTGCCAGTAGTATATCCCCAATTGCTGAAGCTTTCTTT.

Of note for this clone: Other nucleotide sequences from this sample produce the same CDR3. The chain combines TRBV6-1 with TRBJ1-2, with 8 bases lining up with TRBD1. This CDR3 spans 15 amino acids. J gave up 2 bases and V 3 bases, and 5 bases lay outside the gene matches. The V gene's germline CDR1 is MNHNS and CDR2 SASEGT. The CDR3 nucleotides read TGTGCCAGCAGTGAGTGGACAGGGCCCAACTATGGCTACACCTTC. Residues: CASSEWTGPNYGYTF.

This clone was detected once. The chain recombines TRBV7-2 with TRBJ1-2, with 7 bases matching TRBD1. This CDR3 region has 15 residues. In germline, CDR1 is SGHTA, CDR2 FQGNSA. V shed 4 bases, J shed 8 bases, and the junction held 13 bases outside the gene matches. CDR3 residues: CASSSRQGTMAGYTF. The CDR3 DNA is TGTGCCAGCAGCTCTAGACAGGGAACGATGGCCGGCTACACCTTC.

The rearrangement joins TRBV12-3 or TRBV12-4 to TRBJ1-3; D call uncertain. The CDR3 consists of 12 residues. Trimming left V 5 bases short and J 6 bases short, with 8 bases between. The CDR3 sequence is CASSSSKNTIYF. The DNA for the CDR3 is TGTGCCAGCAGTAGTTCTAAAAACACCATATATTTT.

The count of this clone is one. V is TRBV6-5 and J is TRBJ1-5; unclear D gene. CDR1 is MNHEY and CDR2 is SVGAGI in the germline V gene. V was cut by 4 bases and J by 11 bases, with 6 bases left in between. The CDR3 covers 10 residues. The CDR3 DNA reads as TGTGCCAGCAGTTGGGAGACCCAGCATTTT. It is translated as CASSWETQHF.

This chain links TRBV5-4 with TRBJ2-5, with D maybe TRBD2 (5 bases). Germline V lookup: CDR1 SGHNT, CDR2 YYREEE (reference sequence). The CDR3 has 15 residues. Trimming removed 4 bases from V and 7 bases from J, with 20 bases in between. The CDR3 coding sequence is TGTGCCAGCAGCGACACCGGGGTCAAAAGAGGGACCCAGTACTTC. It translates to CASSDTGVKRGTQYF.

V is TRBV7-2 and J is TRBJ1-3, with TRBD1 identical over 7 bases. Germline V gene lookup returns CDR1 SGHTA and CDR2 FQGNSA. J lost 4 bases, V lost 4 bases, and 4 bases had no gene match. The CDR3 is 14 residues long. The CDR3 DNA is TGTGCCAGCAGCTCGACAGGGCCCGGAAACACCATATATTTT. Encoded protein: CASSSTGPGNTIYF.

This chain connects TRBV15 to TRBJ2-5; 7 nucleotides align to TRBD1. This CDR3 region has 16 residues. The ends lost 0 bases at V and 5 bases at J; junction bases unmatched: 9. The germline gives CDR1 LNHNV, CDR2 YYDKDF (reference sequence). CDR3 nucleotides: TGTGCCACCAGCAGAGATGGGGGACAGAGGCGGGAGACCCAGTACTTC. This codes for CATSRDGGQRRETQYF.

The chain carries TRBV29-1 and TRBJ1-4; TRBD1 matches at 10 bases. In germline, CDR1 is SQVTM, CDR2 ANQGSEA. This CDR3 is 11 amino acids long. Trimming removed 7 bases from V and 9 bases from J; junction bases left unmatched: 2. The CDR3 reads CSATGGKKLFF. The CDR3 DNA follows: TGCAGCGCGACAGGGGGCAAAAAACTGTTTTTT.

The CDR3 here is CASSRPTGGYTF. The CDR3 DNA reads as TGTGCCAGCAGTCGTCCGACAGGAGGGTACACCTTC. The chain couples TRBV12-3 or TRBV12-4 to TRBJ1-2; tentatively, D is TRBD1 (6 bases). The CDR3 extends over 12 amino acids. The ends were cut back, 5 bases at V and 11 bases at J, with 15 bases in the middle.

The V and J genes are TRBV14 and TRBJ2-1; no reliable D call. The CDR3 loop spans 16 amino acids. CDR1 and CDR2 from the germline V gene are SGHDN and FVKESK. V gave up 0 bases and J gave up 0 bases, with 9 bases separating them. CDR3 DNA: TGTGCCAGCAGCCAAGACCCGGTAAGCTCCTACAATGAGCAGTTCTTC. Its translation: CASSQDPVSSYNEQFF.

The rearrangement uses TRBV11-1 and TRBJ2-5; 9 bases fit TRBD1. V shed 6 bases and J 2 bases; nucleotides not matched to a gene: 10. Germline V CDR1 and CDR2: SGHAT, FQDESV (reference sequence). This CDR3 comprises 16 residues. This CDR3 is CASRTGTGYGQETQYF. DNA of the CDR3: TGTGCCAGCAGGACCGGGACAGGGTACGGACAAGAGACCCAGTACTTC.

V and J are TRBV12-3 or TRBV12-4 and TRBJ1-5; D unclear. Trimming stripped 3 bases from V and 4 bases from J, with 7 bases between. The CDR3 has 13 residues. The CDR3 loop reads CASSFIKNQPQHF. Written as DNA, the CDR3 is TGTGCCAGCAGTTTTATAAAGAATCAGCCCCAGCATTTT.

CDR3 bases: TGCACCAGCAGCCAACCCCCGAAGGGGGACAGCGAGTATGGCTACACCTTC. Translating it yields CTSSQPPKGDSEYGYTF. The rearrangement uses TRBV1 and TRBJ1-2; the DNA was not compared with TRBD1, the D call given in the table. TRBV1 is termed a pseudogene. This CDR3 is 17 amino acids long.

This chain connects TRBV27 to TRBJ2-6; no definite D call. Germline V CDR1 and CDR2: MNHEY, SMNVEV (reference sequence). V was pared by 2 bases and J by 0 bases, with 8 bases between. The CDR3 totals 16 residues. The CDR3 protein is CASSLRATSGANVLTF. The CDR3 DNA follows: TGTGCCAGCAGTTTACGGGCCACCTCTGGGGCCAACGTCCTGACTTTC.

V and J are TRBV4-1 and TRBJ2-7; 7 bases match TRBD1. V was clipped by 1 base and J by 3 bases; unmatched bases: 9. In germline, CDR1 is MGHRA, CDR2 YSYEKL. This CDR3 has 16 residues. In DNA, the CDR3 is TGCGCCAGCAGCCAAGCATGGGACAGTTTCTTCTACGAGCAGTACTTC. Translation gives CASSQAWDSFFYEQYF.

This clone appeared once. One junction end does not reproduce the germline sequence, and a read error may be involved. CDR3 sequence: CASSRWSTSGAYNEQFF. CDR3 nucleotide sequence: TGTGCCAGTAGCCGCTGGAGTACTAGCGGGGCCTATAATGAGCAGTTCTTC. The chain links TRBV19 to TRBJ2-1; 10 bases align to TRBD2. There are 17 residues in the CDR3. Germline loops: CDR1 LNHDA, CDR2 SQIVND (reference sequence).

This clone was detected once. The DNA is left out, because the CDR3 cannot be placed on it with certainty; the CDR3 is given as TCRdb lists it. The CDR3 loop is CASGLVGSGTYF. This chain links TRBV12-5 with TRBJ1-3. The CDR3 sequence runs 12 residues, both termini included. CDR1 and CDR2 (germline): LGHNT, FRNRAP.

J is TRBJ2-5 and V is TRBV27; D is unclear. Germline V lookup: CDR1 MNHEY, CDR2 SMNVEV (reference sequence). CDR3 length: 13 amino acids. Trimming stripped 6 bases from V and 5 bases from J, with 13 bases between. The chain's CDR3 is CASSPSSVETQYF. In DNA form, the CDR3 reads TGTGCCAGCAGCCCCTCCTCAGTGGAGACCCAGTACTTC.